The 18 T cell receptor beta chains presented below share a single source sample, sequenced in a study of cytomegalovirus exposure and HLA in healthy donors. Libraries were prepared by immunoSEQ multiplex PCR; TCRdb keeps only in-frame clonotypes and omits some of them. The repertoire has 92,000 or so clones, roughly 97% of them found once; the top ten carry roughly 0.82%. The sample taken for sequencing was PBMCs. These receptor sequences come from a man between 18 and 29 years old in good health and CMV-seronegative.

The genes are TRBV18 and TRBJ1-1, with a possible D match to TRBD1 (5 bases). Germline lookup yields CDR1 KGHSH and CDR2 LQKENI. The CDR3 is made up of 13 amino acids. The V and J ends lost 6 bases and 3 bases respectively, with 11 bases between them. As DNA, the CDR3 is TGTGCCAGCTCGGGGCAGCCCGACACTGAAGCTTTCTTT. Protein product: CASSGQPDTEAFF. Full variable domain (missing parts from reference TRBV18 and TRBJ1-1): NAGVMQNPRHLVRRRGQEARLRCSPMKGHSHVYWYRQLPEEGLKFMVYLQKENIIDESGMPKERFSAEFPKEGPSILRIQQVVRGDSAAYFCASSGQPDTEAFFGQGTRLTVV.

The V and J genes are TRBV9 and TRBJ2-2; possible D gene TRBD1, 5 bases. V shed 5 bases and J shed 5 bases, with 16 bases lying between them. This CDR3 contains 15 residues. Germline assignment: CDR1 SGDLS and CDR2 YYNGEE. The CDR3 is CASSSRQGWTGELFF. The CDR3 coding sequence is TGTGCCAGCAGTTCCCGGCAGGGCTGGACCGGGGAGCTGTTTTTT.

The chain combines TRBV19 with TRBJ2-7, with TRBD1 identical over 7 bases. In germline, CDR1 is LNHDA, CDR2 SQIVND (reference sequence). The CDR3 loop spans 14 amino acids. V shed 3 bases and J 3 bases; nucleotides not matched to a gene: 5. The CDR3: CASSIGQGVYEQYF. The CDR3 nucleotides are TGTGCCAGTAGTATCGGGCAGGGGGTCTACGAGCAGTACTTC.

The chain carries TRBV5-4 and TRBJ2-3, with D perhaps matching TRBD2 (6 bases). This CDR3 is 14 amino acids long. Germline lookup yields CDR1 SGHNT and CDR2 YYREEE (reference sequence). V lost 6 bases to trimming and J lost 2 bases, with 13 bases between them. The CDR3 bases are TGTGCCAGCAACGATTGGAGGGTCACAGATACGCAGTATTTT. Translation gives CASNDWRVTDTQYF.

The CDR3: CASSLAGGAVRYGYTF. Here the CDR3 DNA reads TGTGCCAGCAGTTTAGCGGGGGGCGCGGTTAGGTATGGCTACACCTTC. The gene calls are TRBV28 and TRBJ1-2; D perhaps matches TRBD1 (6 bases). From germline, CDR1 is MDHEN and CDR2 SYDVKM. Trimming stripped 2 bases from V and 5 bases from J, with 18 bases between. The CDR3 sequence is 16 residues long.

The chain couples TRBV11-3 to TRBJ2-2; 8 bases align to TRBD1. Trimming cost V 5 bases and J 4 bases; bases outside gene matches: 12. CDR1 is SGHNT, CDR2 YENEEA, per germline. CDR3 length equals 17 residues. The CDR3 is CASSKHRGTPSTGELFF. Here the CDR3 DNA reads TGTGCCAGCAGCAAGCACAGGGGGACGCCGAGCACCGGGGAGCTGTTTTTT.

The chain links TRBV30 to TRBJ1-4, with a possible D match to TRBD1 (5 bases). V lost 3 bases and J lost 1, with 18 bases in between. CDR1 and CDR2 (germline): GTSNPN, SVGIG (reference sequence). The CDR3 spans 17 residues. CDR3 in DNA: TGTGCCTGGAGCGTACCCATAGGGGTTCTAACTAATGAAAAACTGTTTTTT. It is translated as CAWSVPIGVLTNEKLFF.

The chain is built from TRBV7-3 and TRBJ2-7, with D perhaps TRBD2 (5 bases). Trimming removed 5 bases at V and 5 bases at J, with 22 bases between. Per the germline V gene, CDR1 is SGHTA and CDR2 is FQGTGA. The CDR3 loop spans 16 amino acids. CDR3: CASSPMPKSGMDEQYF. As DNA, the CDR3 is TGTGCCAGCAGCCCCATGCCGAAGTCGGGGATGGACGAGCAGTACTTC. Using reference TRBV7-3 and TRBJ2-7 for the parts outside the CDR3, the full variable domain is GAGVSQTPSNKVTEKGKYVELRCDPISGHTALYWYRQSLGQGPEFLIYFQGTGAADDSGLPNDRFFAVRPEGSVSTLKIQRTERGDSAVYLCASSPMPKSGMDEQYFGPGTRLTVT.

This chain joins TRBV11-3 and TRBJ1-4; TRBD1 aligns across 7 bases. The trim removed 1 base at V and 3 bases at J, leaving 2 bases unmatched. Germline V lookup: CDR1 SGHNT, CDR2 YENEEA. The CDR3 length is 15 residues. Here the CDR3 DNA reads TGTGCCAGCAGCTTAGGACAGGGTTCTAATGAAAAACTGTTTTTT. Its translation: CASSLGQGSNEKLFF.

The V gene is TRBV27, the J gene TRBJ1-5; D perhaps matches TRBD1 (6 bases). With 8 bases removed from V and 4 bases from J, the gap between germline ends came to 15 bases. Germline-derived CDR1 and CDR2 are MNHEY and SMNVEV (reference sequence). The CDR3 covers 14 residues. The CDR3 protein is CASRNTGLNQPQHF. The CDR3 region has the DNA TGTGCCAGCCGTAACACAGGGTTGAATCAGCCCCAGCATTTT.

The chain joins TRBV27 to TRBJ2-1; 7 bases fit TRBD1. CDR1 MNHEY and CDR2 SMNVEV come from the germline V gene (reference sequence). V was clipped by 4 bases and J by 0 bases; unmatched bases: 6. The CDR3 consists of 16 residues. This CDR3 is CASSSDRVYSYNEQFF. The CDR3 DNA reads as TGTGCCAGCAGTTCAGACAGGGTGTACTCCTACAATGAGCAGTTCTTC.

The chain couples TRBV6-5 to TRBJ1-5, with D unclear. The germline V and J ends were trimmed by 2 bases and 1 base, with 3 bases remaining between them. The CDR3 runs to 13 residues. The germline V gene encodes CDR1 MNHEY and CDR2 SVGAGI. CDR3 bases: TGTGCCAGCAGTTACGAGAGCAATCAGCCCCAGCATTTT. This translates into CASSYESNQPQHF.

This clone was detected only once. The chain has TRBV6-5 and TRBJ2-5, with TRBD2 matching over 7 bases. From germline, CDR1 is MNHEY and CDR2 SVGAGI. This CDR3 contains 15 residues. V dropped 5 bases and J dropped 8; count of bases not matched to a gene: 14. The CDR3 nucleotides read TGTGCCAGCAGTCAGCGGGGAGCTGGTTTATCAACCCAGTACTTC. This sequence encodes CASSQRGAGLSTQYF.

This chain connects TRBV5-5 to TRBJ2-7, with a tentative D call TRBD2 (6 bases). The CDR3 has 15 residues. Germline lookup yields CDR1 SGHKS and CDR2 YYEKEE (reference sequence). The V end was cut by 3 bases, the J end by 3 bases, with 16 bases between. CDR3 DNA sequence: TGTGCCAGCAGCTCGACCGTTTGGGGAGGCTACGAGCAGTACGTC. This gives the protein CASSSTVWGGYEQYV.

A word on this clone: The same CDR3 is also encoded by other DNA sequences in this sample. The J gene is TRBJ1-1, the V gene TRBV30; no clear D gene. V shed 1 base and J shed 4 bases, with 4 bases lying between them. CDR1 GTSNPN and CDR2 SVGIG come from the germline V gene (reference sequence). The CDR3 runs to 11 residues. In DNA, the CDR3 is TGTGCCTGGAGTGCCAGCACTGAAGCTTTCTTT. Protein sequence: CAWSASTEAFF.

V usage is TRBV21-1 and J usage is TRBJ1-1. TRBV21-1 is a pseudogene segment. The CDR3 runs to 14 residues. The CDR3 here is CASSRLTLNTEAFF. The CDR3 nucleotides read TGTGCCAGCAGCAGACTGACCTTGAACACTGAAGCTTTCTTT.

The CDR3 DNA reads TGTGCCAGCAGTTTGGGAGGGGGCTACACCTTC. It yields the protein CASSLGGGYTF. The chain carries TRBV28 and TRBJ1-2; D is ambiguous. The CDR3 has 11 amino acids. CDR1 MDHEN and CDR2 SYDVKM come from the germline V gene. The V end was cut by 3 bases, the J end by 8 bases, with 7 bases between.

Details on this clone: Other DNA sequences in this sample translate to the same CDR3. The chain combines TRBV13 with TRBJ2-7; 15 bases are a match to TRBD2. With 7 bases clipped from V and 0 bases from J, the junction kept 16 bases outside the gene matches. The CDR3 totals 20 residues. Per germline, CDR1 PRHDT and CDR2 FYEKMQ (reference sequence). CDR3 in amino acids: CASTKSLGLAGGPSSYEQYF. The CDR3 region has the DNA TGTGCCAGCACGAAATCGCTAGGACTAGCGGGAGGGCCGAGCTCCTACGAGCAGTACTTC.